The entry that follows covers one T cell receptor beta chain sequence. Its antigen is not identified. This sample is drawn from a study of Ad26.COV2.S vaccination and SARS-CoV-2 variants. Study as a whole: Doses of Ad26.COV2.S were injected into muscle once or twice, 56 days apart. Findings and limits, study-wide: Reportedly, after vaccination the spike-specific CD8+ and CD4+ T cell responses displayed substantial breadth.

As for treatment: about 20 received Ad26.COV2.S at low or high dose, single or two shots; a few received placebo; per-sample allocation not given. On day 63 after the first injection, vaccine and placebo recipients gave samples. The individual, an adult aged 18-55 years, was a donor in Boston. An Ad26 vector expressing Wuhan-strain SARS-CoV-2 spike served as the vaccine. Using immunoSEQ multiplex PCR, the repertoire was profiled, and TCRdb retains in-frame clones only, with some absent. The data show 440,000 or so clones, roughly 91% seen once. CDR1 MDHEN and CDR2 SYDVKM come from the germline V gene. This CDR3 contains 14 residues. The V segment lost 5 bases and the J segment 9 bases; nucleotides outside the gene matches: 9.

This rearrangement joins TRBV28 to TRBJ2-1, with 8 bases fitting TRBD1. The sequenced sample was peripheral blood, obtained in a trial of Ad26.COV2.S vaccine versus placebo. The clonotype was recovered from a person aged 18-60 years who received the Ad26.COV2.S COVID-19 vaccine or a placebo. The CDR3 DNA is TGTGCCAGCAGTCCCCGGACAGGGAAGTTTGAGCAGTTCTTC. It yields the protein CASSPRTGKFEQFF.